These 30 T cell receptor beta chains share one sample of origin, sequenced in a study of T cell responses to AZD1222 COVID-19 vaccine. Sequencing used immunoSEQ multiplex PCR; TCRdb keeps in-frame clones, though not all of them. Among about 160,000 clones listed, roughly 90% were seen once. The sample consisted of peripheral blood, taken 28 days after the second AZD1222 dose. These receptors came from an adult who received the AZD1222 COVID-19 vaccine.

This clone turned up a few times. This chain uses TRBV7-2 with TRBJ1-1; tentatively, D is TRBD1 (5 bases). Germline CDR1 SGHTA, CDR2 FQGNSA. This CDR3 region has 15 residues. V lost 5 bases and J lost 8, with 21 bases in between. CDR3 loop: CASSPGTGMGPEAFF. In DNA, the CDR3 is TGTGCCAGCAGCCCAGGGACTGGGATGGGGCCCGAAGCTTTCTTT.

This clone was seen a handful of times. V and J are TRBV25-1 and TRBJ1-1; D gene unclear. CDR1 and CDR2 from the germline V gene are MGHDK and SYGVNS. The length of the CDR3 is 11 residues. V shed 5 bases and J shed 2 bases, with 3 bases lying between them. The CDR3 DNA follows: TGTGCCAGCAGTCATAACACTGAAGCTTTCTTT. Translated: CASSHNTEAFF. Together with reference TRBV25-1 and TRBJ1-1, the CDR3 gives the full variable domain: EADIYQTPRYLVIGTGKKITLECSQTMGHDKMYWYQQDPGMELHLIHYSYGVNSTEKGDLSSESTVSRIRTEHFPLTLESARPSHTSQYLCASSHNTEAFFGQGTRLTVV.

J is TRBJ1-5 and V is TRBV19; 8 nucleotides match TRBD1. The germline CDR1 and CDR2 sequences are LNHDA and SQIVND (reference sequence). Trimming removed 3 bases from V and 0 bases from J; junction bases left unmatched: 10. The CDR3 contains 18 residues. Here the CDR3 DNA reads TGTGCCAGTAGTATGAGGGACAGGCTCGAATATAGCAATCAGCCCCAGCATTTT. This encodes CASSMRDRLEYSNQPQHF.

The table lists this clone with a few counts. The CDR3 protein is CASSQDRNSPLHF. The CDR3 bases are TGCGCCAGCAGCCAAGATCGGAATTCACCCCTCCACTTT. This chain uses TRBV4-3 with TRBJ1-6; the D is unclear. V was trimmed by 0 bases and J by 7 bases, leaving 4 bases between them. CDR1 is LGHNA, CDR2 YSLEER, per germline. The CDR3 is made up of 13 amino acids.

The chain uses TRBV29-1 and TRBJ2-1, with 8 bases that match TRBD2. V gave up 8 bases and J gave up 2 bases; unmatched junction bases: 5. Germline CDR1 SQVTM, CDR2 ANQGSEA. The CDR3 has 13 amino acids. The CDR3 is CSTGGGTYNEQFF. The CDR3 nucleotides are TGCAGCACCGGGGGGGGGACCTACAATGAGCAGTTCTTC.

This sequence joins TRBV7-9 and TRBJ2-7; perhaps TRBD2 as D (7 bases). Germline loops: CDR1 SEHNR, CDR2 FQNEAQ (reference sequence). CDR3 length: 14 residues. Trimming stripped 6 bases from V and 2 bases from J, with 14 bases between. CDR3 nucleotide sequence: TGTGCCAGCAGTCCGGGGGGCCGGGCCTACGAGCAGTACTTC. This sequence encodes CASSPGGRAYEQYF.

The chain links TRBV12-3 or TRBV12-4 to TRBJ1-2; D gene uncertain. Trimming pared 6 bases from V and 8 bases from J, leaving 10 bases between. The CDR3 has 11 residues. The CDR3 bases are TGTGCCAGCAGCCACACGAGGGGCTACACCTTC. This translates into CASSHTRGYTF.

J is TRBJ1-6 and V is TRBV4-3, with D possibly matching TRBD1 (6 bases). This CDR3 region has 19 residues. Trimming removed 0 bases at V and 0 bases at J, with 15 bases between. The germline V gene encodes CDR1 LGHNA and CDR2 YSLEER. In nucleotides, the CDR3 is TGCGCCAGCAGCCAAGAAGCCAGGGGAGGGGGCTCCTATAATTCACCCCTCCACTTT. This sequence encodes CASSQEARGGGSYNSPLHF.

This clone was seen only once. The chain joins TRBV13 to TRBJ1-2, with D possibly being TRBD1 (5 bases). The CDR3 loop spans 14 amino acids. Trimming shortened V by 5 bases and J by 6 bases, and 16 bases separated the two germline ends. Germline lookup yields CDR1 PRHDT and CDR2 FYEKMQ (reference sequence). The CDR3 coding sequence is TGTGCCAGCAGCCCCAGGGCATTAGAGGATGGCTACACCTTC. Residues: CASSPRALEDGYTF.

This chain uses TRBV3-1 (or the pseudogene TRBV3-2) with TRBJ2-5; D gene ambiguous. The CDR3 spans 15 residues. V lost 4 bases and J lost 4, with 16 bases in between. In germline, CDR1 is LGHDT, CDR2 YNNKEL (reference sequence). The DNA for the CDR3 is TGTGCCAGCAGCCCTAGTTACGGCAGTCCAGAGACCCAGTACTTC. Translated, it gives CASSPSYGSPETQYF.

The gene calls are TRBV6-5 and TRBJ1-4; D is perhaps TRBD1 (6 bases). CDR1 MNHEY and CDR2 SVGAGI come from the germline V gene. This CDR3 has 14 residues. V was trimmed by 11 bases and J by 8 bases, leaving 21 bases between them. In DNA, the CDR3 is TGTGCCGGTTCACCGGGACACCGAGGCGAAAAACTGTTTTTT. Protein product: CAGSPGHRGEKLFF.

The V call is TRBV30, the J call TRBJ1-5, with D perhaps matching TRBD1 (6 bases). This CDR3 contains 15 residues. Germline CDR1 GTSNPN, CDR2 SVGIG (reference sequence). V gave up 2 bases and J gave up 4 bases, with 15 bases separating them. The CDR3 sequence: CAWSYSGTSNQPQHF. CDR3 nucleotides: TGTGCCTGGAGTTATTCCGGGACATCAAATCAGCCCCAGCATTTT.

The V call is TRBV2, the J call TRBJ1-2, with D uncertain. This CDR3 contains 14 residues. Germline V gives CDR1 SNHLY, CDR2 FYNNEI. V was clipped by 4 bases and J by 3 bases, with 12 bases between them. The CDR3 loop is CASSAAGRYYGYTF. The CDR3 nucleotides read TGTGCCAGCAGTGCCGCGGGGAGGTACTATGGCTACACCTTC.

The chain is built from TRBV2 and TRBJ1-1; no clear D. V was shortened by 6 bases and J by 3 bases, with 11 bases between the two germline ends. This CDR3 region has 13 residues. Per the germline V gene, CDR1 is SNHLY and CDR2 is FYNNEI. CDR3 protein: CASSLQTHTEAFF. The CDR3 bases are TGTGCCAGCAGCCTCCAGACGCACACTGAAGCTTTCTTT. Complete variable domain (other parts from reference TRBV2 and TRBJ1-1): EPEVTQTPSHQVTQMGQEVILRCVPISNHLYFYWYRQILGQKVEFLVSFYNNEISEKSEIFDDQFSVERPDGSNFTLKIRSTKLEDSAMYFCASSLQTHTEAFFGQGTRLTVV.

The chain combines TRBV7-6 with TRBJ1-1, with D maybe TRBD1 (5 bases). The CDR3 is 15 residues long. Germline CDR1 and CDR2: SGHVS and FNYEAQ. Trimming took 0 bases from V and 11 from J, leaving 19 bases between them. CDR3: CASSLASGSYKGAFF. CDR3 sequence (DNA): TGTGCCAGCAGCTTAGCATCGGGATCCTACAAGGGGGCTTTCTTT.

The chain uses TRBV19 and TRBJ2-3, with D tentatively TRBD1 (6 bases). Germline V lookup: CDR1 LNHDA, CDR2 SQIVND (reference sequence). The CDR3 runs 13 residues. Deletions cut 3 bases from V and 4 bases from J, with 8 bases between. The CDR3 sequence is CASSMQGPDTQYF. The CDR3, as DNA: TGTGCCAGTAGTATGCAGGGGCCAGATACGCAGTATTTT.

This clone was seen once. The chain links TRBV11-3 to TRBJ1-3; D remains ambiguous. The germline V gene has CDR1 SGHNT and CDR2 YENEEA. V lost 5 bases and J lost 4, with 9 bases in between. The CDR3 runs 13 residues. CDR3 DNA: TGTGCCAGCAGCCAAAGCAGCGGAAACACCATATATTTT. Protein: CASSQSSGNTIYF.

In its sample, this clone was seen once. The chain's CDR3 is CASSPGTAIPELFF. The CDR3 nucleotides are TGTGCCAGCAGCCCCGGGACAGCGATCCCCGAACTGTTTTTT. This chain connects TRBV2 to TRBJ1-4; the match to TRBD1 covers 7 bases. The CDR3 has 14 residues. Germline trimming cut 6 bases from V and 12 bases from J; bases unmatched to any gene: 13. CDR1 and CDR2 (germline): SNHLY, FYNNEI.

V and J are TRBV6-5 and TRBJ1-3, with TRBD1 as a possible D gene (6 bases). V gave up 6 bases and J gave up 0 bases, with 9 bases separating them. The germline CDR1 and CDR2 sequences are MNHEY and SVGAGI. This CDR3 has 14 residues. The CDR3 spells CASRDSHSGNTIYF. The CDR3 DNA reads as TGTGCCAGCAGGGACAGCCACTCTGGAAACACCATATATTTT.

This clone was seen just once. The gene calls are TRBV19 and TRBJ2-1; 11 nucleotides line up with TRBD1. Germline CDR1 is LNHDA and CDR2 is SQIVND (reference sequence). This CDR3 contains 15 residues. V trimming: 3 bases; J trimming: 9 bases; junction bases outside the gene matches: 7. The CDR3 reads CASSITTGTGGEQFF. CDR3 nucleotides: TGTGCCAGTAGTATTACTACCGGGACAGGGGGTGAGCAGTTCTTC.

The chain uses TRBV13 and TRBJ1-2, with 7 bases aligning to TRBD1. The V and J ends lost 4 bases and 6 bases, in that order; junction bases with no gene match: 8. This CDR3 has 14 amino acids. Per germline, CDR1 PRHDT and CDR2 FYEKMQ (reference sequence). For the CDR3, the DNA is TGTGCCAGCAGCTCCCTTGAGGGGGCGCATGGCTACACCTTC. The encoded protein is CASSSLEGAHGYTF.

The table lists this clone with a count of one. The chain joins TRBV18 to TRBJ1-2, with D unclear. V shed 6 bases and J shed 1 base, with 6 bases lying between them. The CDR3 loop spans 12 amino acids. From germline, CDR1 is KGHSH and CDR2 LQKENI. CDR3 DNA: TGTGCCAGCTCGGGCAGTAACTATGGCTACACCTTC. Amino acids: CASSGSNYGYTF. The variable domain in full, with the rest retrieved from reference TRBV18 and TRBJ1-2, is NAGVMQNPRHLVRRRGQEARLRCSPMKGHSHVYWYRQLPEEGLKFMVYLQKENIIDESGMPKERFSAEFPKEGPSILRIQQVVRGDSAAYFCASSGSNYGYTFGSGTRLTVV.

This sequence joins TRBV19 and TRBJ1-2, with 7 positions matching TRBD1. Germline CDR1 and CDR2: LNHDA and SQIVND (reference sequence). V dropped 7 bases and J dropped 7; count of bases not matched to a gene: 12. This CDR3 contains 14 residues. The CDR3 here is CASTLLQGFAGYTF. The CDR3, as DNA: TGTGCCAGTACCCTACTACAGGGGTTCGCTGGCTACACCTTC.

The chain links TRBV11-2 to TRBJ2-5; the D is unclear. Trimming cost V 1 base and J 7 bases, with 22 bases left between them. Germline CDR1 is SGHAT and CDR2 is FQNNGV. The CDR3 has 17 residues. The CDR3 loop reads CASSLVSGGDPRGTQYF. The DNA for the CDR3 is TGTGCCAGCAGCTTAGTGTCAGGCGGAGACCCCCGAGGGACCCAGTACTTC.

V usage is TRBV11-2 and J usage is TRBJ1-5; D not resolved. The germline V gene encodes CDR1 SGHAT and CDR2 FQNNGV. Trimming took off 1 base at V and 4 bases at J, with 5 bases between the two ends. This CDR3 is built from 13 residues. CDR3 amino acids: CASSLGLNQPQHF. For the CDR3, the DNA is TGTGCCAGCAGCTTAGGTCTGAATCAGCCCCAGCATTTT.

V is TRBV24-1 and J is TRBJ1-2; maybe TRBD1 (6 bases). Germline V gene sequence: CDR1 KGHDR, CDR2 SFDVKD. Trimming pared 5 bases from V and 4 bases from J, leaving 16 bases between. This CDR3 has 15 residues. The CDR3 loop is CATSAPRRGSYGYTF. The CDR3, as DNA: TGTGCCACCAGTGCCCCCCGCAGGGGATCCTATGGCTACACCTTC.

The chain links TRBV20-1 to TRBJ1-1; no reliable D call. Trimming pared 5 bases from V and 3 bases from J, leaving 7 bases between. CDR3 length: 11 residues. The germline CDR1 and CDR2 sequences are DFQATT and SNEGSKA (reference sequence). CDR3 region: CSAPEDTEAFF. The CDR3 DNA is TGCAGTGCTCCTGAGGACACTGAAGCTTTCTTT.

The chain recombines TRBV10-1 with TRBJ2-1, with TRBD1 as a possible D gene (8 bases). The CDR3 spans 13 residues. The germline gives CDR1 WNHNN, CDR2 SYGVQD (reference sequence). The V and J ends lost 7 bases and 7 bases respectively, with 14 bases between them. The CDR3 bases are TGCGCCAGCAACTTACAGGGGGGGAATGAGCAGTTCTTC. The encoded protein is CASNLQGGNEQFF.

The chain uses TRBV30 and TRBJ1-2; 8 bases are shared with TRBD1. Germline values: CDR1 GTSNPN, CDR2 SVGIG (reference sequence). The CDR3 totals 14 residues. V lost 2 bases to trimming and J lost 7 bases; unmatched junction nucleotides: 9. The CDR3 DNA reads TGTGCCTGGAGTTTATTCCAGGGGGCGCCTGGCTACACCTTC. Its translation: CAWSLFQGAPGYTF.

The chain joins TRBV7-2 to TRBJ2-5; D is possibly TRBD2 (5 bases). CDR1 and CDR2 from the germline V gene are SGHTA and FQGNSA. V shed 5 bases and J shed 5 bases, with 21 bases lying between them. CDR3 size: 16 residues. CDR3 in DNA: TGTGCCAGCAGCCTAAACCCTAGGACTGTCCGGGAGACCCAGTACTTC. Protein sequence: CASSLNPRTVRETQYF.